Below, 32 T cell receptor beta chains from the same sample are listed, as sequenced in a study of blood T cell repertoires in COVID-19. Generated by immunoSEQ multiplex PCR, the TCRdb table keeps only in-frame clones and is missing some. The data hold just under 350,000 clones, with more than 70% observed a single time. Sample: peripheral blood. These receptors all come from a woman between 65 and 79 years old with COVID-19, enrolled during active disease.

The rearrangement links TRBV7-9 to TRBJ2-1, with 10 bases aligning to TRBD1. CDR1 is SEHNR and CDR2 is FQNEAQ in the germline V gene (reference sequence). The ends lost 5 bases at V and 3 bases at J; junction bases unmatched: 10. The CDR3 is 17 amino acids. CDR3 nucleotide sequence: TGTGCCAGCAGCACCCAACCGGGACAGGGGTTCTACAATGAGCAGTTCTTC. It is translated as CASSTQPGQGFYNEQFF.

The sample holds a few counts of this clone. The chain combines TRBV6-2 or TRBV6-3 with TRBJ1-1; no firm D call. V lost 2 bases and J lost 7, with 5 bases in between. The CDR3 runs 11 residues. Germline loops: CDR1 MNHEY, CDR2 SVGEGT. CDR3 sequence: CASSYRHEAFF. CDR3 coding DNA: TGTGCCAGCAGTTACAGACATGAAGCTTTCTTT.

This clone has just a few counts. The V call is TRBV2, the J call TRBJ2-7; perhaps TRBD1 as D (6 bases). The V end was cut by 8 bases, the J end by 4 bases, with 12 bases between. This CDR3 contains 12 residues. Germline lookup yields CDR1 SNHLY and CDR2 FYNNEI. CDR3: CASGGTGYEQYF. CDR3 nucleotide sequence: TGTGCCAGCGGTGGAACAGGGTACGAGCAGTACTTC.

This rearrangement joins TRBV4-1 to TRBJ2-4, with a weak D call TRBD1 (5 bases). There are 15 residues in the CDR3. Looked up from germline, CDR1 is MGHRA and CDR2 is YSYEKL. V lost 4 bases to trimming and J lost 0 bases, with 10 bases between them. The CDR3 DNA reads TGCGCCAGCAGCCCCCTACAGGCAGCCAAAAACATTCAGTACTTC. Translation gives CASSPLQAAKNIQYF.

For the CDR3, the DNA is TGTGCCAGCAGCCGTCCCGGGACAGGGATTGGCTACACCTTC. Amino acid sequence: CASSRPGTGIGYTF. The J gene is TRBJ1-2, the V gene TRBV7-3, with TRBD1 matching 9 bases. The CDR3 contains 14 residues. Germline V gives CDR1 SGHTA, CDR2 FQGTGA. With V trimmed by 5 bases and J by 7 bases, 8 bases remained unmatched.

This clone came up a few times. The rearrangement links TRBV5-6 to TRBJ2-3; the D is unclear. Germline values: CDR1 SGHDT, CDR2 YYEEEE. Trimming stripped 0 bases from V and 3 bases from J, with 8 bases between. This CDR3 spans 14 amino acids. The CDR3 nucleotides are TGTGCCAGCAGCTTGGTGGCAGTTACAGATACGCAGTATTTT. Translating it yields CASSLVAVTDTQYF.

In this sample, this clone turned up once. This sequence joins TRBV28 and TRBJ1-2; a possible D gene is TRBD1 (5 bases). The germline gives CDR1 MDHEN, CDR2 SYDVKM. V was cut by 5 bases and J by 3 bases, with 10 bases left in between. The CDR3 totals 13 residues. CDR3 residues: CASSQDRYYGYTF. CDR3 nucleotide sequence: TGTGCCAGCAGTCAAGACAGATACTATGGCTACACCTTC.

This rearrangement joins TRBV7-7 to TRBJ1-1; 7 bases map to TRBD1. V was clipped by 0 bases and J by 0 bases; unmatched bases: 10. The CDR3 covers 18 residues. Germline-derived CDR1 and CDR2 are SSHAT and FNYEAQ (reference sequence). The CDR3 here is CASSLAGRGSFLNTEAFF. The CDR3 DNA is TGTGCCAGCAGCTTAGCAGGCAGGGGGTCTTTTTTGAACACTGAAGCTTTCTTT.

V is TRBV19 and J is TRBJ1-5, with D possibly matching TRBD1 (6 bases). V dropped 7 bases and J dropped 3 bases, with 13 bases sitting between them. Germline V gene lookup returns CDR1 LNHDA and CDR2 SQIVND (reference sequence). The CDR3 is 14 residues long. The CDR3 loop is CASTGEGLNQPQHF. The CDR3 nucleotides are TGTGCCAGTACAGGGGAGGGGCTCAATCAGCCCCAGCATTTT.

The chain joins TRBV30 to TRBJ2-3; D possibly corresponds to TRBD2 (6 bases). CDR3 size: 13 residues. Trimming cost V 3 bases and J 2 bases, with 9 bases left between them. The V gene's germline CDR1 is GTSNPN and CDR2 SVGIG (reference sequence). CDR3 sequence reads: CAWSREVTDTQYF. The DNA for the CDR3 is TGTGCCTGGAGCAGGGAGGTCACAGATACGCAGTATTTT.

The table lists this clone with a count of one. CDR3 in amino acids: CASSLEVGGAKQPQHF. The CDR3 nucleotides read TGCGCCAGCAGCTTGGAGGTCGGAGGGGCAAAACAGCCCCAGCATTTT. The rearrangement links TRBV5-1 to TRBJ1-5, with a tentative D call TRBD1 (5 bases). V was pared by 0 bases and J by 7 bases, with 17 bases between. The CDR3 consists of 16 residues. Germline CDR1 SGHRS, CDR2 YFSETQ.

This chain links TRBV29-1 with TRBJ2-7; 9 bases align to TRBD2. Looked up from germline, CDR1 is SQVTM and CDR2 is ANQGSEA. This CDR3 has 13 amino acids. With V trimmed by 5 bases and J by 7 bases, 9 bases remained unmatched. The DNA for the CDR3 is TGCAGCGTTAGCGGGGGGTCCCTAAGGGAGCAGTACTTC. Its translation is CSVSGGSLREQYF.

This clone was recorded only once. The rearrangement joins TRBV9 to TRBJ2-1, with D possibly matching TRBD2 (6 bases). V was clipped by 1 base and J by 0 bases, with 14 bases between them. The V gene's germline CDR1 is SGDLS and CDR2 YYNGEE. The CDR3 length is 17 residues. CDR3 sequence: CASSVHGLLSSYNEQFF. The CDR3 DNA is TGTGCCAGCAGCGTACACGGACTACTAAGCTCCTACAATGAGCAGTTCTTC. The whole variable domain, remainder taken from reference TRBV9 and TRBJ2-1, is DSGVTQTPKHLITATGQRVTLRCSPRSGDLSVYWYQQSLDQGLQFLIQYYNGEERAKGNILERFSAQQFPDLHSELNLSSLELGDSALYFCASSVHGLLSSYNEQFFGPGTRLTVL.

A few counts support this clone. The chain couples TRBV7-9 to TRBJ1-2, with D possibly matching TRBD1 (6 bases). CDR3 length: 15 residues. Trimming removed 5 bases at V and 7 bases at J, with 20 bases between. Germline CDR1 is SEHNR and CDR2 is FQNEAQ (reference sequence). DNA for the CDR3: TGTGCCAGCAGCCCCCAGGGGATCGGGAACCTTGGCTACACCTTC. Translating gives CASSPQGIGNLGYTF.

The V call is TRBV5-1, the J call TRBJ2-5; 9 nucleotides align to TRBD1. CDR1 and CDR2 from the germline V gene are SGHRS and YFSETQ. V shed 3 bases, J shed 4 bases, and the junction held 4 bases outside the gene matches. The CDR3 runs to 14 residues. CDR3 nucleotide sequence: TGCGCCAGCAGCTCAGGGACAGGGACAGAGACCCAGTACTTC. Protein sequence: CASSSGTGTETQYF.

V is TRBV28 and J is TRBJ2-1; 7 bases fit TRBD2. The CDR3 sequence is 16 residues long. Germline V lookup: CDR1 MDHEN, CDR2 SYDVKM. Trimming at V came to 3 bases and at J to 5 bases, leaving 10 bases not matched to a gene. CDR3 amino acids: CASSFGSVGGNNEQFF. As DNA, the CDR3 is TGTGCCAGCAGTTTTGGGTCTGTCGGGGGGAACAATGAGCAGTTCTTC.

This clone has a single count. The chain combines TRBV28 with TRBJ2-1; 9 nucleotides line up with TRBD1. Germline loops: CDR1 MDHEN, CDR2 SYDVKM. The CDR3 loop spans 15 amino acids. V was pared by 6 bases and J by 7 bases, with 10 bases of the junction left unmatched. The CDR3: CASSVPGQGINEQFF. In DNA, the CDR3 is TGTGCCAGCAGCGTACCGGGACAGGGTATTAATGAGCAGTTCTTC. Combining the CDR3 with reference TRBV28 and TRBJ2-1 gives the whole variable domain DVKVTQSSRYLVKRTGEKVFLECVQDMDHENMFWYRQDPGLGLRLIYFSYDVKMKEKGDIPEGYSVSREKKERFSLILESASTNQTSMYLCASSVPGQGINEQFFGPGTRLTVL.

The rearrangement links TRBV4-1 to TRBJ1-3, with D unclear. V was cut by 0 bases and J by 4 bases, with 13 bases left in between. The CDR3 runs 16 residues. Germline-derived CDR1 and CDR2 are MGHRA and YSYEKL. As DNA, the CDR3 is TGCGCCAGCAGCCAAGAGGGGAACCCGGGGGGAAACACCATATATTTT. This sequence encodes CASSQEGNPGGNTIYF.

The rearrangement joins TRBV5-4 to TRBJ1-2; no reliable D call. This CDR3 is 13 amino acids long. V was clipped by 0 bases and J by 4 bases, with 7 bases between them. Germline V gene lookup returns CDR1 SGHNT and CDR2 YYREEE (reference sequence). The CDR3 spells CASSLASSYGYTF. CDR3 sequence (DNA): TGTGCCAGCAGCTTGGCATCTAGCTATGGCTACACCTTC.

The chain employs TRBV4-3 and TRBJ2-3; 11 positions match TRBD2. With 3 bases clipped from V and 4 bases from J, the junction kept 6 bases outside the gene matches. Germline CDR1 and CDR2: LGHNA and YSLEER. The CDR3 is 16 amino acids. As DNA, the CDR3 is TGCGCCAGCAGCCAGGGGACTAGCGGTGTACCAGATACGCAGTATTTT. This encodes CASSQGTSGVPDTQYF.

The rearrangement links TRBV7-9 to TRBJ1-1; no definite D call. CDR1 and CDR2 from the germline V gene are SEHNR and FQNEAQ (reference sequence). Trimming removed 1 base from V and 1 base from J, with 4 bases in between. The CDR3 spans 13 residues. The chain's CDR3 is CASSLGANTEAFF. The CDR3 region has the DNA TGTGCCAGCAGCTTAGGAGCGAACACTGAAGCTTTCTTT.

In its sample, this clone was seen a few times. This chain joins TRBV27 and TRBJ1-5, with 8 nucleotides matching TRBD1. V dropped 5 bases and J dropped 7; count of bases not matched to a gene: 7. The CDR3 length is 14 residues. Germline-derived CDR1 and CDR2 are MNHEY and SMNVEV (reference sequence). CDR3 in DNA: TGTGCCAGCAGTCCCGGACAGGGCGGACAGCCCCAGCATTTT. Encoded protein: CASSPGQGGQPQHF.

V gene TRBV29-1 combines with J gene TRBJ1-2; D ambiguous. Germline CDR1 is SQVTM and CDR2 is ANQGSEA. The CDR3 totals 13 residues. V shed 3 bases and J shed 8 bases, with 16 bases lying between them. The CDR3 here is CSVDSNTLGGYTF. The CDR3 DNA reads TGCAGCGTTGATTCAAACACCCTGGGCGGCTACACCTTC.

The V and J genes are TRBV15 and TRBJ2-3; TRBD1 is a possible D gene (6 bases). The germline V and J ends were trimmed by 5 bases and 6 bases, with 15 bases remaining between them. Germline assignment: CDR1 LNHNV and CDR2 YYDKDF (reference sequence). The CDR3 totals 14 residues. The CDR3 region has the DNA TGTGCCACCAGCGGACAGACAGGTGGGGATACGCAGTATTTT. This translates into CATSGQTGGDTQYF.

The chain is built from TRBV12-3 or TRBV12-4 and TRBJ1-2; D is unresolved. This CDR3 comprises 11 residues. Trimming stripped 7 bases from V and 5 bases from J, with 8 bases between. CDR3 sequence reads: CASTLGYGYTF. Written as DNA, the CDR3 is TGTGCCAGCACCCTCGGGTATGGCTACACCTTC.

The V gene is TRBV28, the J gene TRBJ2-7, with 13 bases that match TRBD2. The CDR3 contains 15 residues. CDR1 MDHEN and CDR2 SYDVKM come from the germline V gene. V trimming: 5 bases; J trimming: 4 bases; junction bases outside the gene matches: 5. CDR3 nucleotides: TGTGCCAGCAGTCAGACTAGCGGGGGGACGTACGAGCAGTACTTC. As protein: CASSQTSGGTYEQYF. Full variable domain (remainder filled in from reference TRBV28 and TRBJ2-7): DVKVTQSSRYLVKRTGEKVFLECVQDMDHENMFWYRQDPGLGLRLIYFSYDVKMKEKGDIPEGYSVSREKKERFSLILESASTNQTSMYLCASSQTSGGTYEQYFGPGTRLTVT.

The chain couples TRBV2 to TRBJ1-4, with 7 bases identical to TRBD1. CDR1 and CDR2 from the germline V gene are SNHLY and FYNNEI. This CDR3 contains 15 residues. The trim removed 10 bases at V and 8 bases at J, leaving 16 bases unmatched. The CDR3 DNA is TGTGCCACTCGGTCTCAGGGGACAGCGAGGGAAAAACTGTTTTTT. Its protein product is CATRSQGTAREKLFF.

The chain is built from TRBV7-9 and TRBJ1-4, with a tentative D call TRBD1 (5 bases). CDR1 SEHNR and CDR2 FQNEAQ come from the germline V gene (reference sequence). The CDR3 spans 14 residues. Trimming took 4 bases from V and 4 from J, leaving 10 bases between them. CDR3 in DNA: TGTGCCAGCAGCTCAGGACAAGATAATGAAAAACTGTTTTTT. Amino acids: CASSSGQDNEKLFF.

Concerning this clone itself: The junction shows a germline mismatch at one end, possibly a read error. The chain recombines TRBV27 with TRBJ1-2; 11 bases line up with TRBD1. The CDR3 runs 13 residues. Germline V gene lookup returns CDR1 MNHEY and CDR2 SMNVEV (reference sequence). In nucleotides, the CDR3 is TGTGCCAGCAGCCGTCCGGGACAGGGGGGCTTCACCTTC. This sequence encodes CASSRPGQGGFTF.

A remark on this clone: The same CDR3 also results from other DNA sequences found in this sample. The chain couples TRBV12-3 or TRBV12-4 to TRBJ1-1; TRBD1 matches 7 bases. The CDR3 length is 13 residues. The V and J ends lost 1 base and 5 bases, in that order; junction bases with no gene match: 1. CDR3 sequence: CASSLVRGTEAFF. In nucleotides, the CDR3 is TGTGCCAGCAGTTTAGTCAGGGGGACTGAAGCTTTCTTT.

The rearrangement uses TRBV27 and TRBJ1-3; the D gene is possibly TRBD1 (6 bases). Trimming took off 6 bases at V and 1 base at J, with 13 bases between the two ends. The germline gives CDR1 MNHEY, CDR2 SMNVEV (reference sequence). The CDR3 extends over 15 amino acids. The CDR3 region is CASSLTGSSGNTIYF. The CDR3 nucleotides are TGTGCCAGCAGCCTGACAGGCTCTTCTGGAAACACCATATATTTT.

The CDR3 region is CASSSSGQVGAEAFF. As DNA, the CDR3 is TGTGCCAGCAGTTCATCCGGACAGGTGGGCGCTGAAGCTTTCTTT. J is TRBJ1-1 and V is TRBV27, with 7 bases matching TRBD1. Per the germline V gene, CDR1 is MNHEY and CDR2 is SMNVEV (reference sequence). This CDR3 comprises 15 residues. The junction had 11 bases not matched to a gene; V was cut back by 4 bases and J by 6 bases.